This entry lists 29 T cell receptor beta chains sequenced from one sample in a study of early T cells in non-severe SARS-CoV-2 infection. TCRdb itself ran the 5' RACE reads through MiXCR, one entry per CDR3 protein. The sample has roughly 56,000 distinct CDR3 sequences, over 9.5% seen once. Sequenced: whole blood. The source is an adult who was a healthcare worker with PCR-confirmed SARS-CoV-2 infection or an uninfected control (not recorded which).

This clonotype appeared many times. The chain combines TRBV2 with TRBJ2-1, with no clear D. The CDR3 is 16 amino acids. V shed 6 bases and J shed 3 bases, with 18 bases lying between them. The V gene's germline CDR1 is SNHLY and CDR2 FYNNEI. The CDR3 DNA sequence: TGTGCCAGCAGCCTTGACTGGGCCAAGAGCTACAATGAGCAGTTCTTC. It yields the protein CASSLDWAKSYNEQFF.

This clonotype was seen repeatedly, ten times or more. The junction departs from the called germline gene at one end, perhaps through a read error. V gene TRBV11-1 combines with J gene TRBJ2-1; tentatively, D is TRBD2 (6 bases). The CDR3 extends over 13 amino acids. Germline CDR1 reads SGHAT; CDR2 reads FQDESV (reference sequence). The CDR3 protein is CASTLSGFNEQFF. The DNA for the CDR3 is TGTGCCAGCACCTTAAGCGGGTTCAATGAGCAGTTCTTC.

This clonotype was seen at least ten times. The chain recombines TRBV6-5 with TRBJ1-1; D gene ambiguous. The germline V gene has CDR1 MNHEY and CDR2 SVGAGI. V lost 8 bases to trimming and J lost 1 base, with 14 bases between them. This CDR3 has 14 amino acids. The chain's CDR3 is CASRGGQWNTEAFF. CDR3 nucleotide sequence: TGTGCCAGCCGGGGTGGGCAATGGAACACTGAAGCTTTCTTT.

CDR3 nucleotide sequence: TGCAGTGCCCTTCCCCTCCGGGAGACCCGGGAGCAGTACTTC. Translating gives CSALPLRETREQYF. The rearrangement links TRBV20-1 to TRBJ2-7, with D possibly TRBD2 on 6 matching bases. Germline V gene lookup returns CDR1 DFQATT and CDR2 SNEGSKA (reference sequence). V lost 6 bases and J 7 bases, leaving 22 bases between the germline ends. This CDR3 has 14 amino acids.

This chain uses TRBV3-1 with TRBJ2-1, with 11 bases aligning to TRBD2. The ends lost 4 bases at V and 8 bases at J; junction bases unmatched: 10. This CDR3 region has 16 residues. CDR1 and CDR2 from the germline V gene are LGHDT and YNNKEL (reference sequence). CDR3 DNA sequence: TGTGCCAGCAGCCCCCGACTAGCGGGGAGACGCGATGAGCAGTTCTTC. It codes for CASSPRLAGRRDEQFF.

This clonotype was detected many times. The V call is TRBV20-1, the J call TRBJ2-5; maybe TRBD1 (5 bases). Trimming took off 5 bases at V and 5 bases at J, with 12 bases between the two ends. Per germline, CDR1 DFQATT and CDR2 SNEGSKA (reference sequence). The CDR3 spans 12 residues. Written as DNA, the CDR3 is TGCAGTGCTGTCAGGGTTAGGGAGACCCAGTACTTC. Protein sequence: CSAVRVRETQYF.

A word on this clonotype: This may come from a read error, since a much larger clone is one base off. The chain couples TRBV7-8 to TRBJ2-1; D is ambiguous. The J call may be faulty, since TRBJ2-7 better matches the DNA end. The CDR3 length is 15 residues. Germline loops: CDR1 SGHVS, CDR2 FQNEAQ. CDR3 sequence reads: CASSLSSAIYNEQYF. In DNA form, the CDR3 reads TGTGCCAGCAGCTTATCGAGCGCGATCTATAATGAGCAGTACTTC.

This clonotype was found a few times. The CDR3 loop is CASSRRDSGNSPLHF. Written as DNA, the CDR3 is TGTGCCAGCTCACGCAGGGACAGCGGAAATTCACCCCTCCACTTT. The chain uses TRBV18 and TRBJ1-6; 7 bases are shared with TRBD1. CDR3 length: 15 residues. V shed 4 bases and J 7 bases; nucleotides not matched to a gene: 7. CDR1 is KGHSH, CDR2 LQKENI, per germline.

J is TRBJ2-1 and V is TRBV29-1, with 7 bases fitting TRBD1. The trim removed 7 bases at V and 5 bases at J, leaving 11 bases unmatched. The germline CDR1 and CDR2 sequences are SQVTM and ANQGSEA. This CDR3 has 14 amino acids. The CDR3 is CSADETGIHNEQFF. In DNA form, the CDR3 reads TGCAGCGCTGATGAGACAGGGATTCACAATGAGCAGTTCTTC.

This clonotype came up many times. This rearrangement joins TRBV28 to TRBJ2-7; TRBD2 is a possible D gene (6 bases). Per the germline V gene, CDR1 is MDHEN and CDR2 is SYDVKM. The CDR3 loop spans 11 amino acids. V lost 5 bases, J lost 4 bases, and 6 bases lay in between. The CDR3 nucleotides read TGTGCCAGCAGTGGGAGGTACGAGCAGTACTTC. This translates into CASSGRYEQYF.

V is TRBV4-3 and J is TRBJ2-2; weak D call: TRBD2 (5 bases). Trimming pared 4 bases from V and 0 bases from J, leaving 18 bases between. The CDR3 spans 18 residues. The germline gives CDR1 LGHNA, CDR2 YSLEER. CDR3 amino acids: CASSRALGLIANTGELFF. The CDR3 nucleotides are TGCGCCAGCAGCCGGGCCCTAGGACTGATAGCGAACACCGGGGAGCTGTTTTTT.

This clonotype was seen a few times. The rearrangement links TRBV20-1 to TRBJ2-7, with D possibly being TRBD1 or TRBD2 (5 bases each). Per the germline V gene, CDR1 is DFQATT and CDR2 is SNEGSKA (reference sequence). CDR3 length: 14 amino acids. V was cut by 2 bases and J by 0 bases, with 11 bases left in between. For the CDR3, the DNA is TGCAGTGCTAGATGGGACGATAGCTCCTACGAGCAGTACTTC. Translated: CSARWDDSSYEQYF.

A few counts support this clonotype. This chain connects TRBV2 to TRBJ1-5; D is perhaps TRBD1 (6 bases). Germline V CDR1 and CDR2: SNHLY, FYNNEI. The CDR3 is made up of 14 amino acids. Between the trimmed V and J ends, which lost 8 bases and 0 bases, there was a span of 11 bases. For the CDR3, the DNA is TGTGCCAGCCAGGGGATCTTTAGCAATCAGCCCCAGCATTTT. Translation gives CASQGIFSNQPQHF.

This clonotype has more than one count but fewer than ten. The V and J genes are TRBV5-1 and TRBJ2-5, with D uncertain. Trimming pared 2 bases from V and 1 base from J, leaving 6 bases between. The CDR3 covers 13 residues. CDR1 and CDR2 (germline): SGHRS, YFSETQ. This CDR3 is CASSFILQETQYF. For the CDR3, the DNA is TGCGCCAGCAGCTTCATTCTCCAAGAGACCCAGTACTTC.

This clonotype was recorded many times. This chain joins TRBV19 and TRBJ2-1; a possible D gene is TRBD2 (5 bases). From germline, CDR1 is LNHDA and CDR2 SQIVND (reference sequence). Trimming took 6 bases from V and 1 from J, leaving 19 bases between them. The CDR3 has 17 residues. CDR3 in amino acids: CASRLYGEGPSYNEQFF. The CDR3 nucleotides read TGTGCCAGTAGGCTCTACGGAGAGGGCCCGTCCTACAATGAGCAGTTCTTC.

This clonotype was counted many times. The rearrangement uses TRBV20-1 and TRBJ2-3; 7 bases fit TRBD2. V was pared by 3 bases and J by 5 bases, with 8 bases of the junction left unmatched. Germline V CDR1 and CDR2: DFQATT, SNEGSKA (reference sequence). The CDR3 is made up of 14 amino acids. The CDR3, as DNA: TGCAGTGCTAGCTCCGCGGGAGCCAGAGATACGCAGTATTTT. Amino acid sequence: CSASSAGARDTQYF.

V and J are TRBV4-1 and TRBJ2-7; D not certain. V dropped 1 base and J dropped 7 bases, with 11 bases sitting between them. Germline V CDR1 and CDR2: MGHRA, YSYEKL. The CDR3 covers 13 residues. The CDR3 bases are TGCGCCAGCAGCCAAGGTCCCGCTGCGGAGCAGTACTTC. Its protein is CASSQGPAAEQYF.

This clonotype was picked up a small number of times. The chain uses TRBV15 and TRBJ2-7; 9 bases fit TRBD1. The germline V gene encodes CDR1 LNHNV and CDR2 YYDKDF (reference sequence). V shed 3 bases, J shed 2 bases, and the junction held 11 bases outside the gene matches. The CDR3 totals 17 residues. This chain's CDR3 is CATSRDRGTGLAYEQYF. In DNA, the CDR3 is TGTGCCACCAGCAGGGACCGGGGGACAGGGCTCGCCTACGAGCAGTACTTC.

At least ten counts were recorded for this clonotype. This sequence joins TRBV2 and TRBJ2-1; weak D call: TRBD2 (5 bases). Germline CDR1 and CDR2: SNHLY and FYNNEI. This CDR3 is 14 amino acids long. The V end was cut by 4 bases, the J end by 2 bases, with 9 bases between. DNA for the CDR3: TGTGCCAGCAGTGCTCGGGAAACCTACAATGAGCAGTTCTTC. Protein product: CASSARETYNEQFF.

This clonotype has ten or more counts. The chain is built from TRBV7-9 and TRBJ1-1; TRBD1 agrees at 7 bases. There are 13 residues in the CDR3. Germline V lookup: CDR1 SEHNR, CDR2 FQNEAQ (reference sequence). J was trimmed by 8 bases and V by 5 bases; bases with no gene match: 8. This chain's CDR3 is CASSLLRDSEAFF. In DNA, the CDR3 is TGTGCCAGCAGCCTACTCCGGGACAGCGAAGCTTTCTTT.

The chain employs TRBV5-4 and TRBJ2-1, with TRBD2 matching over 8 bases. The CDR3 contains 16 residues. V was pared by 1 base and J by 5 bases, with 8 bases of the junction left unmatched. Germline lookup yields CDR1 SGHNT and CDR2 YYREEE (reference sequence). For the CDR3, the DNA is TGTGCCAGCAGCTTGTCCCGTGGACTAGCCAACAATGAGCAGTTCTTC. Protein sequence: CASSLSRGLANNEQFF.

This clonotype turned up a few times. The chain combines TRBV3-1 with TRBJ2-3, with 7 positions matching TRBD2. CDR3 length: 17 residues. Germline CDR1 LGHDT, CDR2 YNNKEL (reference sequence). V trimming: 4 bases; J trimming: 4 bases; junction bases outside the gene matches: 14. CDR3 coding DNA: TGTGCCAGCAGCCCCCTATTCGGGGGGAAAGGTGCAGATACGCAGTATTTT. This sequence encodes CASSPLFGGKGADTQYF.

This clonotype was found many times. The chain joins TRBV9 to TRBJ2-7, with 9 bases that match TRBD2. Germline CDR1 is SGDLS and CDR2 is YYNGEE. V lost 0 bases to trimming and J lost 5 bases; unmatched junction nucleotides: 3. CDR3 length: 14 amino acids. The CDR3 sequence is CASSVEASGNEQYF. Here the CDR3 DNA reads TGTGCCAGCAGCGTAGAGGCTAGCGGGAACGAGCAGTACTTC.

This clonotype was seen many times. The chain uses TRBV20-1 and TRBJ2-1; D ambiguous. Trimming took 6 bases from V and 10 from J, leaving 10 bases between them. The germline V gene has CDR1 DFQATT and CDR2 SNEGSKA (reference sequence). The CDR3 has 10 residues. CDR3 sequence (DNA): TGCAGTGCCACTACCGGGGAGCAGTTCTTC. Its protein product is CSATTGEQFF.

V is TRBV10-3 and J is TRBJ2-2, with no clear D. Per the germline V gene, CDR1 is ENHRY and CDR2 is SYGVKD. V was shortened by 5 bases and J by 4 bases, with 5 bases between the two germline ends. CDR3 length equals 12 residues. The CDR3 region has the DNA TGTGCCATCAGTTCCGTCACCGGGGAGCTGTTTTTT. Amino acids: CAISSVTGELFF.

This clonotype was recorded a few times. The chain is built from TRBV28 and TRBJ2-7; D not certain. The ends were cut back, 5 bases at V and 5 bases at J, with 13 bases in the middle. This CDR3 comprises 13 residues. CDR1 is MDHEN and CDR2 is SYDVKM in the germline V gene. The CDR3 DNA reads TGTGCCAGCAGTCCCCTGGACCGGAACGAGCAGTACTTC. Translation: CASSPLDRNEQYF.

In this sample, this clonotype turned up a few times. This chain uses TRBV5-1 with TRBJ2-7; the D is unclear. The V gene lost 0 bases and the J gene lost 3 bases, with 13 bases spanning the gap. The CDR3 sequence is 15 residues long. CDR1 and CDR2 (germline): SGHRS, YFSETQ. DNA for the CDR3: TGCGCCAGCAGCTTGGGTGCAGACGCCCTCTACGAGCAGTACTTC. It specifies CASSLGADALYEQYF.

This clonotype was recorded many times. This rearrangement joins TRBV29-1 to TRBJ1-1; unclear D gene. Trimming removed 4 bases from V and 6 bases from J, with 9 bases in between. CDR1 is SQVTM and CDR2 is ANQGSEA in the germline V gene. The CDR3 totals 11 residues. CDR3 sequence reads: CSVVQAAEAFF. The CDR3 DNA reads as TGCAGCGTTGTGCAGGCAGCTGAAGCTTTCTTT.

This clonotype appeared a few times. The genes are TRBV20-1 and TRBJ2-4; TRBD1 aligns across 11 bases. CDR1 and CDR2 from the germline V gene are DFQATT and SNEGSKA (reference sequence). J lost 3 bases, V lost 4 bases, and 8 bases had no gene match. This CDR3 is 16 amino acids long. This chain's CDR3 is CSATRTGGRDKNIQYF. DNA for the CDR3: TGCAGTGCTACCAGGACAGGGGGCCGGGACAAAAACATTCAGTACTTC.